The 2 T cell receptor beta chains given below trace back to one sample, sequenced in a study of blood T cell repertoires in COVID-19. The assay was immunoSEQ multiplex PCR, and TCRdb's table has in-frame clones only and misses some. The sample has some 73,000 clones, about 80% seen once; the top ten hold approximately 29%. The sequenced material came from peripheral blood. These receptors were obtained from a human donor in a cohort sampled during active COVID-19.

The chain links TRBV6-5 to TRBJ1-1; D gene unclear. Germline loops: CDR1 MNHEY, CDR2 SVGAGI. V gave up 6 bases and J gave up 1 base, with 9 bases separating them. The CDR3 has 13 amino acids. The CDR3 DNA sequence: TGTGCCAGCAGCACCAGTCGGAACACTGAAGCTTTCTTT. Amino acid sequence: CASSTSRNTEAFF.

This clone has a single count. This chain connects TRBV5-1 to TRBJ2-3; 7 bases are shared with TRBD2. The CDR3 spans 14 residues. The trim removed 3 bases at V and 2 bases at J, leaving 3 bases unmatched. Germline V gives CDR1 SGHRS, CDR2 YFSETQ. CDR3 sequence (DNA): TGCGCCAGCAGCTCCCTAGCGGTCACAGATACGCAGTATTTT. This translates into CASSSLAVTDTQYF.